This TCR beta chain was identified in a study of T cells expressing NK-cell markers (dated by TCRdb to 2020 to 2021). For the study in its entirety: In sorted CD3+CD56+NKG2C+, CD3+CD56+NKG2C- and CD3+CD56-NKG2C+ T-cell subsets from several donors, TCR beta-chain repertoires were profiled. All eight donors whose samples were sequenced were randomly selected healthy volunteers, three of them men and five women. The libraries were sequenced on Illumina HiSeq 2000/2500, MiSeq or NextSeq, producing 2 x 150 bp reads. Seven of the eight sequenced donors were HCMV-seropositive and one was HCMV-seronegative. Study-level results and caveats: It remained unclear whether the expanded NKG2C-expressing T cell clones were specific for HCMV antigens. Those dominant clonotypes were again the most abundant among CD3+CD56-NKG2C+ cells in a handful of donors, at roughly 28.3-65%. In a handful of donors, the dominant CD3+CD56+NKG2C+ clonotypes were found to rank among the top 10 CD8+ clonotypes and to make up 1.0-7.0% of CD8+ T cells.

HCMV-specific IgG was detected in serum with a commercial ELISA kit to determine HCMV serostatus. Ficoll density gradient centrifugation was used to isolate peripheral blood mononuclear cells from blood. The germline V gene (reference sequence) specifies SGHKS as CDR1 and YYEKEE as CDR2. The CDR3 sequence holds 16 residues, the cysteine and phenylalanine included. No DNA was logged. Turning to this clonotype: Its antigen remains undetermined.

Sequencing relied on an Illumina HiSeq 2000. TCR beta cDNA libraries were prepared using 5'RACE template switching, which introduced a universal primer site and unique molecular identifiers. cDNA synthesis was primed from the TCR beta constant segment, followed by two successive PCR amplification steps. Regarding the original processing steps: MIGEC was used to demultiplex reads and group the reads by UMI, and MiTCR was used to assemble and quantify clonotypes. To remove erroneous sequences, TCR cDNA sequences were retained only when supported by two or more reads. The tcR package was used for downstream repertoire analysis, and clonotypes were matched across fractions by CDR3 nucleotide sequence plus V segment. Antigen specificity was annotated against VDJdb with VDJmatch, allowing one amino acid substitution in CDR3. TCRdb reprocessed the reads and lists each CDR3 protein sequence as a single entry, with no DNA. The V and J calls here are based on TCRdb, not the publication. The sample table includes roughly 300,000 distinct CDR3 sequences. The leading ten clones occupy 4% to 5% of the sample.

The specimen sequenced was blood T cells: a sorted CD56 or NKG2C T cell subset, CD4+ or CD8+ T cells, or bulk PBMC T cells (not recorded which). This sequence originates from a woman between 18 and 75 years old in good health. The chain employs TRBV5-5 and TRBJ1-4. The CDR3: CASSRIQDSGREKLFF.